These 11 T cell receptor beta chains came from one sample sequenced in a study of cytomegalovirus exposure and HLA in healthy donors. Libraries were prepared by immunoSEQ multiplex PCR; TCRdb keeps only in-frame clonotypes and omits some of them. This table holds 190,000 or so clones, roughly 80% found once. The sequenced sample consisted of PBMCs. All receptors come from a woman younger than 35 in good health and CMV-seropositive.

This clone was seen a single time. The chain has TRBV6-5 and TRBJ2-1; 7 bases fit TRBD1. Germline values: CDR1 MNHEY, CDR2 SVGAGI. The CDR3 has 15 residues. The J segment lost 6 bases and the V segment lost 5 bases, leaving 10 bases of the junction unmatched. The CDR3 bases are TGTGCCAGCAGTACACCGGGACAGCGCGTCAATGAGCAGTTCTTC. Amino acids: CASSTPGQRVNEQFF.

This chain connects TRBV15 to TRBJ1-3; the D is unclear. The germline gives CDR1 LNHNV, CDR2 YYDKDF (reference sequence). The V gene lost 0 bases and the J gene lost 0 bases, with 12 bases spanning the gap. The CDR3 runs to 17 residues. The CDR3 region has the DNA TGTGCCACCAGCAGAGAGTGGTCAGACAACTCTGGAAACACCATATATTTT. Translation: CATSREWSDNSGNTIYF.

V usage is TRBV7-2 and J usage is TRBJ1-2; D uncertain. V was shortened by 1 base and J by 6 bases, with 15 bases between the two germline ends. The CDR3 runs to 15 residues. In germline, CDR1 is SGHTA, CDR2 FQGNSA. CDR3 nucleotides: TGTGCCAGCAGCTTAGTAGCGGGCTCCAACAATGGCTACACCTTC. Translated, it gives CASSLVAGSNNGYTF.

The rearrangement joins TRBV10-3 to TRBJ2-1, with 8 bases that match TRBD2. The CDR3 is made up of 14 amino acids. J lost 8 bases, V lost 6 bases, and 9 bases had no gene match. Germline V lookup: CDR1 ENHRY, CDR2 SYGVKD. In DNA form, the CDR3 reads TGTGCCATCAGGGGCGGCGGGGGGACGCATGAGCAGTTCTTC. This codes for CAIRGGGGTHEQFF.

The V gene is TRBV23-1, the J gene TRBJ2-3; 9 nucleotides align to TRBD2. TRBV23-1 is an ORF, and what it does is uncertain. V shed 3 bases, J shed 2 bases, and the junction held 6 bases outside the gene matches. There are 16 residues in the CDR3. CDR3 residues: CASSHIAGEFTDTQYF. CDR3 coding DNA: TGCGCCAGCAGTCATATAGCGGGGGAGTTCACAGATACGCAGTATTTT.

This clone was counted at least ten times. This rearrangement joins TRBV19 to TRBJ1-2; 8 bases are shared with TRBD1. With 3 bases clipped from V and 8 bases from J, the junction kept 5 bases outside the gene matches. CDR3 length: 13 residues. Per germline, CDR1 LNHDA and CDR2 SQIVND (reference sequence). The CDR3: CASSMTGVGGYTF. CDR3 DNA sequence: TGTGCCAGTAGTATGACAGGGGTGGGCGGCTACACCTTC. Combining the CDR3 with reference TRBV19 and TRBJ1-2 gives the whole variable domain DGGITQSPKYLFRKEGQNVTLSCEQNLNHDAMYWYRQDPGQGLRLIYYSQIVNDFQKGDIAEGYSVSREKKESFPLTVTSAQKNPTAFYLCASSMTGVGGYTFGSGTRLTVV.

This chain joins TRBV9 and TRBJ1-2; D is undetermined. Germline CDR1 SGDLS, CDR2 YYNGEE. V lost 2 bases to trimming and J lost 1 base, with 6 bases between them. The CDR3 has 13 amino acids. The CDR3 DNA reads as TGTGCCAGCAGCGTGTCGAGTAACTATGGCTACACCTTC. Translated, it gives CASSVSSNYGYTF.

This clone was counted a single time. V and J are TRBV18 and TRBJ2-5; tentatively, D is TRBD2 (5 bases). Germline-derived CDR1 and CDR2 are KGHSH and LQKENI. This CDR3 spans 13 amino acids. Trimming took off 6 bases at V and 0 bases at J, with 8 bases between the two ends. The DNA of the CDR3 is TGTGCCAGCTCCGGACTGAACCAAGAGACCCAGTACTTC. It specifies CASSGLNQETQYF.

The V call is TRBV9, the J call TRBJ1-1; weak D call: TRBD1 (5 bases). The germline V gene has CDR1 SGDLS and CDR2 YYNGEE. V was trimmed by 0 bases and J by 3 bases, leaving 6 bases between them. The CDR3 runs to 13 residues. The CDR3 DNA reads TGTGCCAGCAGCGTAGGGGGGGACACTGAAGCTTTCTTT. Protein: CASSVGGDTEAFF. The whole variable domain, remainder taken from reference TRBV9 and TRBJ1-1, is DSGVTQTPKHLITATGQRVTLRCSPRSGDLSVYWYQQSLDQGLQFLIQYYNGEERAKGNILERFSAQQFPDLHSELNLSSLELGDSALYFCASSVGGDTEAFFGQGTRLTVV.

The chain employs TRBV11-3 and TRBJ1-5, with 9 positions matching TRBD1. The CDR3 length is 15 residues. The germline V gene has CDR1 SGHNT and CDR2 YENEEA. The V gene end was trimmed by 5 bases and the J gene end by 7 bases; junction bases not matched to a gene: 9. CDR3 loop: CASSRRQGVGQPQHF. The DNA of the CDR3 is TGTGCCAGCAGCCGAAGACAGGGGGTAGGGCAGCCCCAGCATTTT.

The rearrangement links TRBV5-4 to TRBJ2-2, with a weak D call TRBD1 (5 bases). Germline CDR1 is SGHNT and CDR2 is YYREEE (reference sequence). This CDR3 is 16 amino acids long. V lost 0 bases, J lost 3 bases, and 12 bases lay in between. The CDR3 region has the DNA TGTGCCAGCAGCTTGGCCTTAGGGGCAGACACCGGGGAGCTGTTTTTT. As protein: CASSLALGADTGELFF.